Reported below is one T cell receptor (beta chain). This record comes from a study of cytomegalovirus exposure and HLA in healthy donors. Researchers ran the PCR with 60 Vbeta and 13 Jbeta primers. This table comes from immunoSEQ multiplex PCR, and its TCRdb copy is limited to in-frame clones, with some not included. There are some 200,000 clones in the sample; 81% occur only once, and over 3.5% lies in the top ten. The CDR3 runs to 16 residues. The germline CDR1 and CDR2 sequences are SEHNR and FQNEAQ (reference sequence). V was pared by 3 bases and J by 4 bases, with 11 bases of the junction left unmatched.

The receptor was isolated from a man over 45 in good health and CMV-seronegative. Sequenced sample: PBMCs. V is TRBV7-9 and J is TRBJ2-5; 7 nucleotides agree with TRBD1. The CDR3 protein is CASSFRGTPLGETQYF. The CDR3 coding sequence is TGTGCCAGCAGCTTCAGGGGGACACCCCTAGGAGAGACCCAGTACTTC.